The next 25 T cell receptor beta chains were all read from a single sample in a study of identical twins. TCRdb re-called the 5' RACE reads through MiXCR, storing one row per CDR3 protein. The top ten clones hold 0.25% to 0.3% of a sample with 1.5 million to 2 million distinct CDR3 sequences, about 30% of them seen once. Source material: cord blood. These receptors came from a newborn girl in good health.

Turning to this clonotype: The junction does not match germline at one end; this may be a read error. The rearrangement links TRBV14 to TRBJ2-3, with 7 bases lining up with TRBD1. Germline lookup yields CDR1 SGHDN and CDR2 FVKESK. CDR3 length equals 16 residues. The CDR3 is CASSPNRGFRTDTQSF. Written as DNA, the CDR3 is TGTGCCAGCAGCCCTAACAGGGGTTTCCGCACAGATACGCAGTCTTTT.

A few counts support this clonotype. The chain couples TRBV12-3 or TRBV12-4 to TRBJ1-5; no definite D call. The CDR3 is 15 residues long. Trimming removed 6 bases from V and 1 base from J, with 13 bases in between. CDR3 protein: CASSPNVGSNQPQHF. Written as DNA, the CDR3 is TGTGCCAGCAGCCCCAACGTGGGCAGCAATCAGCCCCAGCATTTT.

This clonotype was seen more than once but under ten times. The rearrangement links TRBV7-2 to TRBJ1-2, with no clear D. Trimming removed 1 base from V and 8 bases from J, with 11 bases in between. Per the germline V gene, CDR1 is SGHTA and CDR2 is FQGNSA. The CDR3 covers 13 residues. The CDR3 region is CASSLEGRKGYTF. For the CDR3, the DNA is TGTGCCAGCAGCTTAGAAGGGAGAAAGGGCTACACCTTC.

This clonotype was seen a single time. This may stem from a read error, because a much larger clone lies one nucleotide away. The rearrangement links TRBV6-6 to TRBJ2-1; tentative D call: TRBD1 (6 bases). V gave up 2 bases and J gave up 6 bases, with 8 bases separating them. The CDR3 is made up of 13 amino acids. Germline lookup yields CDR1 MNHNY and CDR2 SVGAGI (reference sequence). CDR3 in DNA: TGTGCCAGCAGTTACCAGGGGTGCAATGAGCAGTTCTTC. The encoded protein is CASSYQGCNEQFF.

The V gene is TRBV7-9, the J gene TRBJ1-5; a weak D match, TRBD1 (5 bases). CDR1 and CDR2 from the germline V gene are SEHNR and FQNEAQ (reference sequence). V lost 3 bases, J lost 2 bases, and 8 bases lay in between. The CDR3 extends over 14 amino acids. The CDR3 sequence: CASSFRVGNQPQHF. CDR3 DNA sequence: TGTGCCAGCAGCTTCAGGGTGGGCAATCAGCCCCAGCATTTT.

There are a few counts of this clonotype. The chain is built from TRBV27 and TRBJ1-5; tentative D call: TRBD1 (5 bases). Trimming removed 7 bases from V and 1 base from J, with 11 bases in between. The CDR3 totals 14 residues. Per germline, CDR1 MNHEY and CDR2 SMNVEV (reference sequence). The CDR3 DNA reads as TGTGCCAGCACAGGGAGAGGGAGCAATCAGCCCCAGCATTTT. This sequence encodes CASTGRGSNQPQHF.

The genes are TRBV7-2 and TRBJ2-3, with D possibly matching TRBD2 (6 bases). Germline V lookup: CDR1 SGHTA, CDR2 FQGNSA. The CDR3 has 13 residues. V dropped 1 base and J dropped 10 bases, with 12 bases sitting between them. CDR3 nucleotides: TGTGCCAGCAGCTTAGGGGTAGTAGCGGCGCAGTATTTT. This gives the protein CASSLGVVAAQYF.

Regarding this clonotype: A much larger clone sits a single nucleotide away, making a read error possible. The V and J genes are TRBV4-1 and TRBJ2-7; a weak D match, TRBD1 (5 bases). Germline V gene data show CDR1 as MGHRA and CDR2 as YSYEKL. The CDR3 extends over 15 amino acids. With 1 base removed from V and 10 bases from J, the gap between germline ends came to 20 bases. The CDR3 DNA follows: TGCGCCAGCAGCCAAGGGGGCGTAGCCAAAAACGTTCAGTACTTC. Protein sequence: CASSQGGVAKNVQYF.

The chain links TRBV6-5 to TRBJ2-1; 9 positions match TRBD2. The junction had 10 bases not matched to a gene; V was cut back by 8 bases and J by 5 bases. This CDR3 spans 15 amino acids. CDR1 and CDR2 (germline): MNHEY, SVGAGI. CDR3 amino acids: CASRGPGLAHNEQFF. Here the CDR3 DNA reads TGTGCCAGCCGAGGGCCCGGACTAGCGCACAATGAGCAGTTCTTC.

This chain uses TRBV14 with TRBJ2-1; 8 bases fit TRBD2. CDR3 length: 16 amino acids. Germline V lookup: CDR1 SGHDN, CDR2 FVKESK. The V and J ends lost 1 base and 2 bases, in that order; junction bases with no gene match: 4. CDR3: CASSQVGTRPYNEQFF. CDR3 DNA sequence: TGTGCCAGCAGCCAAGTCGGGACTAGACCCTACAATGAGCAGTTCTTC.

A few counts support this clonotype. CDR3 amino acids: CASSQDRPRSYGYTF. As DNA, the CDR3 is TGCGCCAGCAGCCAAGATAGGCCTCGGAGCTATGGCTACACCTTC. The rearrangement links TRBV4-1 to TRBJ1-2; D uncertain. The CDR3 is 15 amino acids. In germline, CDR1 is MGHRA, CDR2 YSYEKL. V was trimmed by 0 bases and J by 4 bases, leaving 12 bases between them.

This clonotype appeared once. V and J are TRBV6-2 or TRBV6-3 and TRBJ2-2; D is tentatively TRBD1 or TRBD2 (5 bases each). The CDR3 spans 14 residues. The germline V and J ends were trimmed by 8 bases and 3 bases, with 13 bases remaining between them. Germline CDR1 is MNHEY and CDR2 is SVGEGT. In nucleotides, the CDR3 is TGTGCCAGCGGGACCGGACGGGACACCGGGGAGCTGTTTTTT. It is translated as CASGTGRDTGELFF.

J is TRBJ2-1 and V is TRBV6-2 or TRBV6-3, with D possibly being TRBD2 (6 bases). Trimming cost V 2 bases and J 8 bases, with 13 bases left between them. Germline CDR1 reads MNHEY; CDR2 reads SVGEGT. This CDR3 is 14 amino acids long. The CDR3 nucleotides read TGTGCCAGCAGTTACGCCAGTTTAGCGGATGAGCAGTTCTTC. It yields the protein CASSYASLADEQFF.

The genes are TRBV5-6 and TRBJ2-7, with TRBD2 as a possible D gene (6 bases). The CDR3 consists of 15 residues. The V end was cut by 0 bases, the J end by 4 bases, with 14 bases between. The V gene's germline CDR1 is SGHDT and CDR2 YYEEEE. In DNA, the CDR3 is TGTGCCAGCAGCTTGGTGGCGGGATGCGTTTACGAGCAGTACTTC. This codes for CASSLVAGCVYEQYF.

This chain connects TRBV2 to TRBJ2-7; 10 bases line up with TRBD2. Germline loops: CDR1 SNHLY, CDR2 FYNNEI. The CDR3 contains 14 residues. Trimming at V came to 4 bases and at J to 4 bases, leaving 4 bases not matched to a gene. CDR3 in DNA: TGTGCCAGCAGTGTGGCTAGCGGGGGTTACGAGCAGTACTTC. This gives the protein CASSVASGGYEQYF. Using reference TRBV2 and TRBJ2-7 for the parts outside the CDR3, the full variable domain is EPEVTQTPSHQVTQMGQEVILRCVPISNHLYFYWYRQILGQKVEFLVSFYNNEISEKSEIFDDQFSVERPDGSNFTLKIRSTKLEDSAMYFCASSVASGGYEQYFGPGTRLTVT.

This clonotype was seen a handful of times. A junction end diverges from the germline sequence, so it may reflect a read error. The rearrangement uses TRBV20-1 and TRBJ1-5, with 7 bases aligning to TRBD1. This CDR3 has 15 amino acids. The germline CDR1 and CDR2 sequences are DFQATT and SNEGSKA (reference sequence). The CDR3 DNA is TGCAGCCAGGGGGGGGCCCGTTATAGCGATCAGCCCCAGCATTTT. The encoded protein is CSQGGARYSDQPQHF.

This chain joins TRBV12-3 or TRBV12-4 and TRBJ1-5, with D possibly TRBD1 on 6 matching bases. Trimming left V 7 bases short and J 6 bases short, with 13 bases between. CDR3 length: 13 amino acids. DNA of the CDR3: TGTGCCAGCACCGAAGAGGGGGGTCAGCCCCAGCATTTT. Its protein is CASTEEGGQPQHF.

The chain is built from TRBV7-2 and TRBJ1-1; D ambiguous. The CDR3 consists of 15 residues. Trimming took off 1 base at V and 1 base at J, with 10 bases between the two ends. The germline CDR1 and CDR2 sequences are SGHTA and FQGNSA. The CDR3 region is CASSLGPTPNTEAFF. For the CDR3, the DNA is TGTGCCAGCAGCTTAGGGCCCACGCCGAACACTGAAGCTTTCTTT.

In its sample, this clonotype was seen a few times. The rearrangement uses TRBV7-8 and TRBJ1-2; a possible D gene is TRBD1 (5 bases). Looked up from germline, CDR1 is SGHVS and CDR2 is FQNEAQ. Trimming cost V 7 bases and J 0 bases, with 6 bases left between them. CDR3 size: 12 residues. The CDR3 reads CASMDTNYGYTF. CDR3 in DNA: TGTGCCAGCATGGACACTAACTATGGCTACACCTTC. The full variable domain, with the rest looked up from reference TRBV7-8 and TRBJ1-2, is GAGVSQSPRYKVAKRGQDVALRCDPISGHVSLFWYQQALGQGPEFLTYFQNEAQLDKSGLPSDRFFAERPEGSVSTLKIQRTQQEDSAVYLCASMDTNYGYTFGSGTRLTVV.

The rearrangement uses TRBV12-5 and TRBJ2-5; 10 bases line up with TRBD2. V lost 3 bases and J lost 11; bases outside the gene matches: 12. This CDR3 is built from 15 residues. Germline CDR1 reads LGHNT; CDR2 reads FRNRAP. CDR3 region: CASGFPSGGLNEQYF. CDR3 bases: TGTGCTAGTGGTTTTCCTAGCGGGGGTCTCAATGAGCAGTACTTC.

The V gene is TRBV25-1, the J gene TRBJ2-5; TRBD2 might be the D (5 bases). V dropped 5 bases and J dropped 5 bases, with 9 bases sitting between them. CDR3 length: 12 amino acids. Germline V gene lookup returns CDR1 MGHDK and CDR2 SYGVNS. The CDR3 bases are TGTGCCAGCAGTCATCCGGGGGAGACCCAGTACTTC. It specifies CASSHPGETQYF.

Notes on this clonotype: The CDR3 carries no conserved terminal phenylalanine or tryptophan, so it likely arises from a read error. The chain is built from TRBV6-4 and TRBJ2-3, with 10 bases matching TRBD1. Germline assignment: CDR1 MRHNA and CDR2 SNTAGT. This CDR3 region has 16 residues. Trimming at V came to 6 bases and at J to 1 base, leaving 7 bases not matched to a gene. CDR3 protein: CASRPSGQGGTDTQYL. The CDR3 DNA reads TGTGCCAGCAGGCCGTCCGGACAGGGGGGCACAGATACGCAGTATTTG.

The chain uses TRBV7-9 and TRBJ2-3, with D unresolved. The CDR3 has 15 residues. From germline, CDR1 is SEHNR and CDR2 FQNEAQ (reference sequence). V shed 1 base and J shed 2 bases, with 10 bases lying between them. CDR3 region: CASSLGEVATDTQYF. The CDR3 region has the DNA TGTGCCAGCAGCTTAGGTGAGGTGGCCACAGATACGCAGTATTTT.

Concerning this clonotype: This may arise from a read error, as a much more abundant clone is one base away. V usage is TRBV10-2 and J usage is TRBJ2-5; D ambiguous. The J call may be in error: the DNA end matches TRBJ2-7 better. Germline-derived CDR1 and CDR2 are WSHSY and SAAADI. This CDR3 comprises 11 residues. The CDR3 DNA reads TGCGCCAGCACCGACTCCTGCGAGCAGTACTTC. Amino acids: CASTDSCEQYF.

The rearrangement links TRBV5-5 to TRBJ1-2, with D possibly matching TRBD1 (6 bases). The CDR3 has 13 residues. The V end was cut by 7 bases, the J end by 4 bases, with 14 bases between. Germline CDR1 SGHKS, CDR2 YYEKEE (reference sequence). The chain's CDR3 is CASRAGALYGYTF. The DNA of the CDR3 is TGTGCCAGCCGGGCGGGGGCCCTCTATGGCTACACCTTC. Drawing the rest from reference TRBV5-5 and TRBJ1-2, the complete variable domain is DAGVTQSPTHLIKTRGQQVTLRCSPISGHKSVSWYQQVLGQGPQFIFQYYEKEERGRGNFPDRFSARQFPNYSSELNVNALLLGDSALYLCASRAGALYGYTFGSGTRLTVV.